This is a list of T cell receptor beta chains from one sample in a study of T cell repertoires in cytomegalovirus infection. TCRdb re-derived calls from the reads in MiXCR, one entry per CDR3 protein. Of some 150,000 distinct CDR3 sequences listed, approximately 5.9% were seen once; the top ten hold about a sixth. The sequencing sample was made of PBMCs. These receptors all stem from a human donor in good health (CMV status not recorded). Some clones in this sample may be carry-over from other donors' samples. Each CDR3 is given with its conserved first and last residue. The order of the fields is D gene, V gene, clone size, J gene, CDR3 protein, CDR3 DNA. The D gene is left open where the match is weak. The size entry is marked missing in some rows and otherwise reads once, few, many or a size class.

>NA|TRBV7-2|many|TRBJ1-5
CASSPSMGGIQPQHF
TGTGCCAGCAGCCCATCGATGGGGGGGATTCAGCCCCAGCATTTT
>NA|TRBV6-2/TRBV6-3|many|TRBJ2-1
CASSYGTLPPNEQFF
TGTGCCAGCAGTTACGGGACCTTACCCCCCAATGAGCAGTTCTTC
>NA|TRBV20-1|many|TRBJ2-3
CSARVGLTDTQYF
TGCAGTGCTAGAGTTGGCCTCACAGATACGCAGTATTTT
>NA|TRBV7-2|many|TRBJ1-6
CASSLEAGVYSPLHF
TGTGCCAGCAGCTTAGAGGCAGGGGTATATTCACCCCTCCACTTT
>NA|TRBV12-3/TRBV12-4|many|TRBJ1-5
CASSFWVRGGYSNQPQHF
TGTGCCAGCAGTTTCTGGGTCCGGGGGGGGTATAGCAATCAGCCCCAGCATTTT
>NA|TRBV5-1|many|TRBJ1-1
CASSLEANTEAFF
TGCGCCAGCAGCTTGGAGGCGAACACTGAAGCTTTCTTT
>NA|TRBV6-1|many|TRBJ1-2
CASRLTRQGTTYGYTF
TGTGCCAGCAGGCTCACCCGGCAGGGGACCACCTATGGCTACACCTTC
>NA|TRBV7-2|many|TRBJ2-7
CASSMTRGEQYF
TGTGCCAGCAGCATGACGCGGGGCGAGCAGTACTTC
>TRBD1|TRBV14|many|TRBJ2-1
CASSGYPTGHNEQFF
TGTGCCAGCAGCGGCTACCCGACAGGGCACAATGAGCAGTTCTTC
>NA|TRBV7-9|many|TRBJ2-1
CASSATNRNNEQFF
TGTGCCAGCAGCGCAACTAACAGGAACAATGAGCAGTTCTTC
>TRBD1|TRBV10-3|many|TRBJ1-2
CAISIQGAEGYYTF
TGTGCCATCAGTATACAGGGGGCTGAGGGGTACTACACCTTC
>TRBD1|TRBV15|few|TRBJ2-5
CATSPAGGEETQYF
TGTGCCACCAGCCCGGCAGGGGGCGAAGAGACCCAGTACTTC
>NA|TRBV4-2|few|TRBJ1-1
CASSQDPPMPGTMNTEAFF
TGTGCCAGCAGCCAAGACCCCCCCATGCCAGGGACCATGAACACTGAAGCTTTCTTT
>NA|TRBV6-1|few|TRBJ1-1
CASSQNTLGHRTEAFF
TGTGCCAGCAGTCAGAATACCCTGGGACATCGCACTGAAGCTTTCTTT
>NA|TRBV7-3|many|TRBJ1-2
CASSPDVGYGYTF
TGTGCCAGCAGCCCGGACGTTGGCTATGGCTACACCTTC
>NA|TRBV5-4|many|TRBJ1-1
CASSLAGYTLNTEAFF
TGTGCCAGCAGCTTGGCGGGATATACCTTGAACACTGAAGCTTTCTTT
>NA|TRBV7-9|NA|TRBJ1-1
CASSLRTGVAWENTEAFF
TGTGCCAGCAGCTTAAGAACGGGTGTAGCATGGGAGAACACTGAAGCTTTCTTT
>TRBD1|TRBV5-6|many|TRBJ2-3
CASSLDRGSADTQYF
TGTGCCAGCAGTTTGGACAGGGGAAGCGCAGATACGCAGTATTTT
>TRBD1|TRBV12-5|many|TRBJ1-5
CASGPGQGEPQHF
TGTGCTAGTGGCCCGGGACAGGGTGAGCCCCAGCATTTT
>TRBD1|TRBV12-3/TRBV12-4|few|TRBJ2-7
CASSVIGTAEQYF
TGTGCCAGCAGTGTCATTGGGACAGCCGAGCAGTACTTC
>TRBD2|TRBV2|few|TRBJ2-3
CASSPPRLAGSTDTQYF
TGTGCCAGCAGTCCCCCCCGACTAGCGGGGAGCACAGATACGCAGTATTTT
>NA|TRBV28|many|TRBJ1-1
CASSFRGRPYSPEAFF
TGTGCCAGCAGTTTCCGTGGCAGGCCCTATTCTCCTGAAGCTTTCTTT
>NA|TRBV7-2|many|TRBJ2-1
CASSQGGTKSEEFF
TGTGCCAGCAGCCAGGGGGGTACGAAAAGCGAGGAGTTCTTC
>NA|TRBV7-3|NA|TRBJ2-3
CASSLRRAGGDTQYF
TGTGCCAGCAGCTTAAGGCGGGCCGGCGGGGATACGCAGTATTTT
>TRBD1|TRBV28|many|TRBJ2-5
CASSLIGTVMEETQYF
TGTGCCAGCAGTTTAATAGGGACAGTAATGGAGGAGACCCAGTACTTC
>NA|TRBV7-8|few|TRBJ2-3
CATTSVGGIGTQYF
TGTGCCACTACCTCGGTTGGGGGGATTGGTACGCAGTATTTT
>TRBD1|TRBV7-2|many|TRBJ2-3
CASSLDVQGVDTQYF
TGTGCCAGCAGCTTAGATGTACAGGGGGTAGATACGCAGTATTTT
>NA|TRBV4-1|NA|TRBJ1-1
CASSQVAPGGRTEAFF
TGCGCCAGCAGCCAAGTTGCCCCGGGAGGTCGGACTGAAGCTTTCTTT
>NA|TRBV4-2|NA|TRBJ1-4
CASSQDPIKTNEKLFF
TGTGCCAGCAGCCAAGACCCGATCAAAACTAATGAAAAACTGTTTTTT
>NA|TRBV11-3|many|TRBJ1-3
CASSFFSQFSGNTIYF
TGTGCCAGCAGCTTCTTCAGCCAATTCTCTGGAAACACCATATATTTT
>NA|TRBV18|many|TRBJ1-1
CASSPIGWDTEAFF
TGTGCCAGCTCCCCCATCGGTTGGGACACTGAAGCTTTCTTT
>TRBD1|TRBV7-9|many|TRBJ1-1
CASSQNTGGILNTEAFF
TGTGCCAGCAGCCAGAATACAGGGGGCATATTAAACACTGAAGCTTTCTTT
>NA|TRBV11-1|many|TRBJ1-1
CASKRTRQATEAFF
TGTGCCAGCAAAAGGACGCGGCAGGCCACTGAAGCTTTCTTT
>NA|TRBV28|many|TRBJ2-4
CASMTMGNIQYF
TGTGCCAGCATGACGATGGGAAACATTCAGTACTTC
>NA|TRBV7-9|many|TRBJ1-2
CASSDDSPRVGYTF
TGTGCCAGCAGCGACGACAGTCCCAGGGTGGGCTACACCTTC
>NA|TRBV15|many|TRBJ2-7
CATARGQGLAYEQYF
TGTGCCACAGCTCGCGGACAGGGACTAGCCTACGAGCAGTACTTC
>NA|TRBV28|many|TRBJ1-5
CASRSGTLIDQPQHF
TGTGCCAGCAGATCAGGGACACTCATCGATCAGCCCCAGCATTTT
>NA|TRBV7-9|many|TRBJ1-2
CASSPSGEGRNGYTF
TGTGCCAGCAGCCCTAGTGGTGAGGGGAGGAATGGCTACACCTTC
>NA|TRBV6-2/TRBV6-3|many|TRBJ1-2
CASTLTELGNYGYTF
TGTGCCAGCACCCTAACCGAACTGGGAAACTATGGCTACACCTTC
>TRBD1|TRBV6-2/TRBV6-3|many|TRBJ2-7
CASSYGRQGVYEQYF
TGTGCCAGCAGTTATGGGAGACAGGGAGTCTACGAGCAGTACTTC
>NA|TRBV6-2/TRBV6-3|many|TRBJ1-5
CATTALGNSNQPQHF
TGTGCCACAACAGCTCTGGGGAATAGCAATCAGCCCCAGCATTTT
>NA|TRBV7-9|NA|TRBJ1-2
CASSSPEDRAYGYTF
TGTGCCAGCAGCTCTCCGGAGGACAGAGCCTATGGCTACACCTTC
>TRBD2|TRBV7-2|many|TRBJ2-5
CASSLAGTSETQYF
TGTGCCAGCAGCTTAGCTGGGACTAGTGAGACCCAGTACTTC
>NA|TRBV20-1|many|TRBJ2-7
CSARDLGGNEQYF
TGCAGTGCTAGAGACCTGGGGGGTAACGAGCAGTACTTC
>TRBD1|TRBV5-1|many|TRBJ1-2
CASSTGQNYGYTF
TGCGCCAGCAGCACGGGACAGAACTATGGCTACACCTTC
>NA|TRBV27|many|TRBJ2-2
CASSRSGYPNTGELFF
TGTGCCAGCAGTAGATCAGGTTATCCGAACACCGGGGAGCTGTTTTTT
>NA|TRBV28|many|TRBJ1-3
CASSLVGRNSGNTIYF
TGTGCCAGCAGTTTAGTGGGACGGAACTCTGGAAACACCATATATTTT
>TRBD1|TRBV7-2|many|TRBJ1-1
CASSPRQGSAAFF
TGTGCCAGCAGCCCCCGACAGGGCAGTGCGGCTTTCTTT
>TRBD1|TRBV5-1|many|TRBJ1-1
CASSSYRDRSFMNTEAFF
TGCGCCAGCAGCTCCTACCGGGACAGGAGCTTCATGAACACTGAAGCTTTCTTT
>NA|TRBV24-1|many|TRBJ2-3
CATSQTDTQYF
TGTGCCACCAGTCAGACAGATACGCAGTATTTT
>TRBD2|TRBV28|NA|TRBJ2-7
CASSFVAGGHPYEQYF
TGTGCCAGCAGTTTTGTGGCGGGGGGGCACCCCTACGAGCAGTACTTC
>NA|TRBV7-9|NA|TRBJ2-1
CASCPGSGYNEQFF
TGTGCCAGCTGCCCGGGGTCGGGCTACAATGAGCAGTTCTTC